The source of this T cell receptor beta chain is a study of shared clonotypes between healthy human individuals. CDR3 length: 14 residues. Germline lookup yields CDR1 MDHEN and CDR2 SYDVKM. Trimming cost V 7 bases and J 2 bases, with 12 bases left between them. This table comes from immunoSEQ multiplex PCR, and its TCRdb copy is limited to in-frame clones, with some not included. The table has approximately 400,000 clones, approximately 96% seen once. The sequence was collected from a man aged 25 to 45 in good health. The sequencing input was memory CD8+ T cells sorted from blood. Subset reported: CD45RO+ cells pooled with CCR7-negative TemRA cells. The rearrangement joins TRBV28 to TRBJ1-5; the D is unclear. The CDR3 bases are TGTGCCAGCATGAGAGACGTTCGCAATCAGCCCCAGCATTTT. It is translated as CASMRDVRNQPQHF.